Below are 30 T cell receptor beta chains sequenced from a single sample in a study of shared clonotypes between healthy human individuals. Method: immunoSEQ multiplex PCR; TCRdb's copy keeps in-frame clones and lacks some. Of about 1.9 million clones in the sample, around 93% were seen once. Only CD45RO-negative cells positively selected for CCR7 counted as naive CD8 cells, so terminally differentiated effector memory CD45RA+ cells were excluded. Sequenced sample: naive CD8+ T cells from PBMCs. The receptors here all came from a man between 18 and 35 years old in good health. Some clones in this sample may be carry-over from other donors' samples.

The J gene is TRBJ2-1, the V gene TRBV19, with TRBD2 matching over 9 bases. The trim removed 5 bases at V and 4 bases at J, leaving 6 bases unmatched. Looked up from germline, CDR1 is LNHDA and CDR2 is SQIVND (reference sequence). This CDR3 has 15 residues. As DNA, the CDR3 is TGTGCCAGTAGTTTTAGCGGGAGTGGGTACAATGAGCAGTTCTTC. Protein sequence: CASSFSGSGYNEQFF.

CDR3 bases: TGTGCCAGCAGTTTAGCCTCATCGGGGGAGCAGTACTTC. Translated, it gives CASSLASSGEQYF. The gene calls are TRBV27 and TRBJ2-7, with a weak D call TRBD2 (5 bases). The CDR3 is 13 residues long. Germline-derived CDR1 and CDR2 are MNHEY and SMNVEV (reference sequence). V was shortened by 2 bases and J by 7 bases, with 12 bases between the two germline ends.

The V and J genes are TRBV28 and TRBJ2-7; 11 bases map to TRBD2. The CDR3 has 18 amino acids. Germline CDR1 and CDR2: MDHEN and SYDVKM. V lost 1 base to trimming and J lost 4 bases; unmatched junction nucleotides: 12. CDR3 in amino acids: CASSLLRGVLAGGYEQYF. The DNA of the CDR3 is TGTGCCAGCAGTTTATTGCGTGGGGTCCTAGCGGGAGGTTACGAGCAGTACTTC.

V usage is TRBV6-1 and J usage is TRBJ1-2, with D uncertain. The germline gives CDR1 MNHNS, CDR2 SASEGT. V was cut by 8 bases and J by 4 bases, with 17 bases left in between. This CDR3 region has 14 residues. The DNA for the CDR3 is TGTGCCAGCGGAGGGCACACGGCACTCTATGGCTACACCTTC. This sequence encodes CASGGHTALYGYTF.

The chain couples TRBV15 to TRBJ2-1; D is uncertain. CDR1 is LNHNV and CDR2 is YYDKDF in the germline V gene (reference sequence). Trimming took off 0 bases at V and 9 bases at J, with 18 bases between the two ends. This CDR3 is built from 16 residues. DNA for the CDR3: TGTGCCACCAGCAGAGATGGACCGCTGGCGGTGTTTGAGCAGTTCTTC. Residues: CATSRDGPLAVFEQFF.

The rearrangement links TRBV2 to TRBJ2-3; possible D gene TRBD2, 6 bases. V lost 1 base to trimming and J lost 6 bases, with 17 bases between them. The length of the CDR3 is 16 residues. Germline V gene sequence: CDR1 SNHLY, CDR2 FYNNEI. CDR3: CASSEVESRESDTQYF. For the CDR3, the DNA is TGTGCCAGCAGTGAAGTGGAGTCCCGGGAGTCGGATACGCAGTATTTT.

This chain joins TRBV27 and TRBJ2-2; the D gene is possibly TRBD2 (6 bases). Trimming pared 4 bases from V and 5 bases from J, leaving 17 bases between. The CDR3 has 16 residues. Germline V gene lookup returns CDR1 MNHEY and CDR2 SMNVEV (reference sequence). The DNA of the CDR3 is TGTGCCAGCAGTTCCTTTAGCGGAGCCCGGACCGGGGAGCTGTTTTTT. This encodes CASSSFSGARTGELFF.

The chain employs TRBV5-6 and TRBJ2-1; D gene ambiguous. This CDR3 region has 15 residues. CDR1 and CDR2 from the germline V gene are SGHDT and YYEEEE. V lost 0 bases and J 2 bases, leaving 9 bases between the germline ends. The CDR3 sequence: CASSLGTLAYNEQFF. Written as DNA, the CDR3 is TGTGCCAGCAGCTTGGGCACATTAGCCTACAATGAGCAGTTCTTC.

This rearrangement joins TRBV28 to TRBJ2-5; tentatively, D is TRBD2 (5 bases). Germline V gene data show CDR1 as MDHEN and CDR2 as SYDVKM. V was clipped by 6 bases and J by 7 bases, with 30 bases between them. The CDR3 totals 18 residues. The CDR3 DNA is TGTGCCAGCAGCTCCCCCTGGGCTGGGGAGAACCCTCCGGGGACCCAGTACTTC. Amino acids: CASSSPWAGENPPGTQYF.

As regards this clone: The same CDR3 can be traced to other DNA sequences in this sample. The chain carries TRBV7-9 and TRBJ2-3, with TRBD2 matching 10 bases. The CDR3 length is 16 residues. From germline, CDR1 is SEHNR and CDR2 FQNEAQ (reference sequence). Trimming at V came to 3 bases and at J to 1 base, leaving 4 bases not matched to a gene. The CDR3 sequence: CASSFLLAGGTDTQYF. CDR3 DNA: TGTGCCAGCAGCTTTTTGCTAGCGGGAGGCACAGATACGCAGTATTTT.

The V and J genes are TRBV5-6 and TRBJ2-7; 9 bases line up with TRBD2. The V segment lost 4 bases and the J segment 2 bases; nucleotides outside the gene matches: 7. The CDR3 runs to 15 residues. Germline V gene sequence: CDR1 SGHDT, CDR2 YYEEEE. The CDR3 here is CASSPSSGIPYEQYF. In DNA, the CDR3 is TGTGCCAGCAGCCCCTCTAGCGGGATTCCCTACGAGCAGTACTTC.

This chain's CDR3 is CASSPPDDSKNYNEQFF. CDR3 nucleotides: TGTGCCAGCAGCCCCCCAGACGACAGCAAAAACTACAATGAGCAGTTCTTC. The chain employs TRBV4-2 and TRBJ2-1; a possible D gene is TRBD1 (5 bases). V was pared by 4 bases and J by 3 bases, with 19 bases between. The CDR3 totals 17 residues. Germline CDR1 reads LGHNA; CDR2 reads YNFKEQ.

With respect to this clone: The sample has other DNA sequences that encode this CDR3 too. The chain carries TRBV20-1 and TRBJ2-7; no firm D call. CDR3 length: 9 residues. Trimming pared 5 bases from V and 4 bases from J, leaving 3 bases between. Germline V gene data show CDR1 as DFQATT and CDR2 as SNEGSKA (reference sequence). The CDR3: CSAGYEQYF. For the CDR3, the DNA is TGCAGTGCTGGTTACGAGCAGTACTTC.

The chain employs TRBV9 and TRBJ2-5, with D tentatively TRBD2 (5 bases). The CDR3 extends over 16 amino acids. CDR1 is SGDLS, CDR2 YYNGEE, per germline. V lost 3 bases to trimming and J lost 4 bases, with 19 bases between them. The CDR3 here is CASSAHLLGSGETQYF. CDR3 DNA: TGTGCCAGCAGCGCCCATCTATTGGGGAGTGGAGAGACCCAGTACTTC.

The V gene is TRBV7-9, the J gene TRBJ2-7; 8 bases fit TRBD1. The CDR3 spans 18 residues. Germline V lookup: CDR1 SEHNR, CDR2 FQNEAQ (reference sequence). The ends lost 5 bases at V and 2 bases at J; junction bases unmatched: 17. Here the CDR3 DNA reads TGTGCCAGCAGCGCGGGTACCGGGACAGGCCTTATTCCCTACGAGCAGTACTTC. This translates into CASSAGTGTGLIPYEQYF.

This chain connects TRBV5-4 to TRBJ1-2, with 11 nucleotides matching TRBD1. V gave up 4 bases and J gave up 1 base; unmatched junction bases: 6. The CDR3 has 16 residues. Germline CDR1 is SGHNT and CDR2 is YYREEE (reference sequence). The CDR3 sequence is CASSDPGTGGNYGYTF. In DNA form, the CDR3 reads TGTGCCAGCAGCGACCCCGGGACAGGGGGTAACTATGGCTACACCTTC.

V is TRBV7-9 and J is TRBJ1-1; 8 bases align to TRBD1. The CDR3 is 17 residues long. The V gene's germline CDR1 is SEHNR and CDR2 FQNEAQ (reference sequence). The trim removed 0 bases at V and 4 bases at J, leaving 10 bases unmatched. The CDR3 nucleotides read TGTGCCAGCAGCTTAGCGCCGGACAGGGTAAAGGGCACTGAAGCTTTCTTT. It translates to CASSLAPDRVKGTEAFF.

The rearrangement uses TRBV7-2 and TRBJ1-1; TRBD1 matches 8 bases. The CDR3 totals 13 residues. From germline, CDR1 is SGHTA and CDR2 FQGNSA. Germline trimming cut 5 bases from V and 4 bases from J; bases unmatched to any gene: 3. CDR3 residues: CASSPTGGTEAFF. Written as DNA, the CDR3 is TGTGCCAGCAGCCCTACAGGGGGCACTGAAGCTTTCTTT.

This chain uses TRBV27 with TRBJ2-7; 8 bases are a match to TRBD1. From germline, CDR1 is MNHEY and CDR2 SMNVEV (reference sequence). The CDR3 sequence is 13 residues long. The ends lost 10 bases at V and 4 bases at J; junction bases unmatched: 9. CDR3: CATPIDRGYEQYF. The DNA of the CDR3 is TGTGCCACCCCGATCGACAGGGGATACGAGCAGTACTTC.

The V and J genes are TRBV29-1 and TRBJ2-5; TRBD1 agrees at 7 bases. V lost 7 bases and J lost 2; bases outside the gene matches: 10. Germline V CDR1 and CDR2: SQVTM, ANQGSEA. The CDR3 extends over 14 amino acids. CDR3 protein: CSGASGGLQETQYF. CDR3 in DNA: TGCAGCGGGGCCTCAGGGGGTTTACAAGAGACCCAGTACTTC.

Note on this clone: The sample contains more than one DNA sequence encoding this CDR3. This chain joins TRBV9 and TRBJ2-2, with D possibly matching TRBD2 (5 bases). Germline V CDR1 and CDR2: SGDLS, YYNGEE. V was shortened by 3 bases and J by 5 bases, with 11 bases between the two germline ends. The CDR3 covers 14 residues. Here the CDR3 reads CASSGREGTGELFF. The DNA of the CDR3 is TGTGCCAGCAGCGGAAGAGAGGGAACCGGGGAGCTGTTTTTT. Drawing the rest from reference TRBV9 and TRBJ2-2, the complete variable domain is DSGVTQTPKHLITATGQRVTLRCSPRSGDLSVYWYQQSLDQGLQFLIQYYNGEERAKGNILERFSAQQFPDLHSELNLSSLELGDSALYFCASSGREGTGELFFGEGSRLTVL.

V gene TRBV4-1 combines with J gene TRBJ1-1; TRBD1 agrees at 10 bases. Losses at the gene ends were 3 bases for V and 4 bases for J; bases not matched to a gene: 8. Germline values: CDR1 MGHRA, CDR2 YSYEKL. The CDR3 has 16 residues. This CDR3 reads CASSQSGTGVVTEAFF. The CDR3 DNA reads as TGCGCCAGCAGCCAGTCCGGGACAGGGGTGGTCACTGAAGCTTTCTTT.

The rearrangement uses TRBV6-1 and TRBJ2-7; 10 nucleotides align to TRBD1. Trimming removed 6 bases from V and 2 bases from J; junction bases left unmatched: 7. Per the germline V gene, CDR1 is MNHNS and CDR2 is SASEGT. The CDR3 is 15 residues long. CDR3 bases: TGTGCCAGCAGGATACCGGGACAGGGGACCTACGAGCAGTACTTC. Translating gives CASRIPGQGTYEQYF.

V and J are TRBV9 and TRBJ2-5, with D possibly called TRBD1 or TRBD2 (5 bases each). This CDR3 spans 15 amino acids. The V gene lost 3 bases and the J gene lost 5 bases, with 17 bases spanning the gap. Germline-derived CDR1 and CDR2 are SGDLS and YYNGEE. The CDR3 region is CASSDRSGTEETQYF. The CDR3 bases are TGTGCCAGCAGCGACCGTAGTGGGACCGAGGAGACCCAGTACTTC.

This clone was detected a few times. One end of the junction varies from germline; a read error may be responsible. V usage is TRBV7-9 and J usage is TRBJ2-2; no firm D call. The length of the CDR3 is 12 residues. Per the germline V gene, CDR1 is SEHNR and CDR2 is FQNEAQ (reference sequence). The CDR3 spells CARALNTGELFF. The DNA of the CDR3 is TGCGCCCGTGCCCTGAACACCGGGGAGCTGTTTTTT.

The V and J genes are TRBV11-2 and TRBJ2-5, with 7 nucleotides matching TRBD2. The CDR3 consists of 16 residues. Germline V gene sequence: CDR1 SGHAT, CDR2 FQNNGV. V shed 5 bases, J shed 7 bases, and the junction held 16 bases outside the gene matches. This CDR3 is CASSVIPSGPKRTQYF. CDR3 DNA: TGTGCCAGCAGCGTAATTCCTAGCGGCCCTAAGAGGACCCAGTACTTC.

The chain uses TRBV27 and TRBJ2-4; 8 positions agree with TRBD2. Germline CDR1 is MNHEY and CDR2 is SMNVEV (reference sequence). The CDR3 totals 15 residues. Losses at the gene ends were 6 bases for V and 10 bases for J; bases not matched to a gene: 14. The CDR3 bases are TGTGCCAGCAGCCCGGGAGGGGGAGGGGTGGGGATTCAGTACTTC. Translated, it gives CASSPGGGGVGIQYF.

The V gene is TRBV11-2, the J gene TRBJ2-3; the D is unclear. Trimming stripped 2 bases from V and 4 bases from J, with 13 bases between. CDR3 length equals 15 residues. Germline V lookup: CDR1 SGHAT, CDR2 FQNNGV. CDR3 protein: CASSLLYRLADTQYF. In DNA form, the CDR3 reads TGTGCCAGCAGCTTATTGTACCGATTGGCAGATACGCAGTATTTT.

V is TRBV20-1 and J is TRBJ2-7, with D possibly TRBD1 on 5 matching bases. CDR3 length: 11 residues. V lost 6 bases and J 3 bases, leaving 9 bases between the germline ends. Germline V gene data show CDR1 as DFQATT and CDR2 as SNEGSKA (reference sequence). The CDR3 nucleotides read TGCAGTGCCCACAGGTACTACGAGCAGTACTTC. Its protein is CSAHRYYEQYF.

The V gene is TRBV29-1, the J gene TRBJ2-3; 13 positions match TRBD2. Germline CDR1 SQVTM, CDR2 ANQGSEA. The V gene end was trimmed by 6 bases and the J gene end by 14 bases; junction bases not matched to a gene: 17. CDR3 length: 15 amino acids. The chain's CDR3 is CSVGLQGLAGPWAYF. The DNA for the CDR3 is TGCAGCGTGGGCCTCCAGGGACTAGCGGGGCCGTGGGCGTATTTT.